This T cell receptor beta chain was recovered during a study of blood T cell repertoires in COVID-19. The overall study: Italy, Spain and the United States were the sources of the convalescent and acute COVID-19 samples.

The germline V gene has CDR1 LNHDA and CDR2 SQIVND (reference sequence). This CDR3 has 14 amino acids. V lost 8 bases and J 5 bases, leaving 15 bases between the germline ends. Authors' data handling: It was from reference gene primer amplification that nucleated cell counts were estimated. Data came from immunoSEQ multiplex PCR; TCRdb stores just in-frame clones and leaves some out. V, J and clone size derive from that table, while D and trimming were established from the DNA sequence. This repertoire shows 55,000 to 75,000 clones, about four fifths found once; its top ten account for 6% to 6.5%. The clonotype was recovered from a human donor in a cohort sampled during active COVID-19. The chain is built from TRBV19 and TRBJ2-2; D unclear. Sequenced sample: peripheral blood. The CDR3 nucleotides read TGTGCCAGTCGTTCGAAGCCACAGACCGGGGAGCTGTTTTTT. Its translation: CASRSKPQTGELFF.